A single sample gave rise to the 17 T cell receptor beta chains below, sequenced in a study of blood T cell repertoires in COVID-19. The protocol was immunoSEQ multiplex PCR, while the TCRdb copy is restricted to in-frame clones and leaves out a portion. The sample includes about 82,000 clones, roughly 78% of them seen just once. Sequenced input: peripheral blood. The receptors were sampled from a man aged 60 to 75 with COVID-19, enrolled during active disease.

The rearrangement joins TRBV15 to TRBJ1-5; 9 positions agree with TRBD1. The CDR3 has 17 residues. J was trimmed by 5 bases and V by 5 bases; bases with no gene match: 13. The germline CDR1 and CDR2 sequences are LNHNV and YYDKDF (reference sequence). For the CDR3, the DNA is TGTGCCACCAGCGGTACCCCCGCGGACAGGGGTGATCAGCCCCAGCATTTT. Encoded protein: CATSGTPADRGDQPQHF. The full variable domain, rest sourced from reference TRBV15 and TRBJ1-5, is DAMVIQNPRYQVTQFGKPVTLSCSQTLNHNVMYWYQQKSSQAPKLLFHYYDKDFNNEADTPDNFQSRRPNTSFCFLDIRSPGLGDTAMYLCATSGTPADRGDQPQHFGDGTRLSIL.

The genes are TRBV5-1 and TRBJ2-1; D possibly corresponds to TRBD1 (5 bases). The CDR3 has 13 residues. V dropped 3 bases and J dropped 3 bases, with 7 bases sitting between them. Germline assignment: CDR1 SGHRS and CDR2 YFSETQ. CDR3 loop: CASSSDNYNEQFF. CDR3 bases: TGCGCCAGCAGCTCGGACAACTACAATGAGCAGTTCTTC.

The chain joins TRBV7-3 to TRBJ1-1; D may be TRBD1 (6 bases). The CDR3 length is 13 residues. Trimming took off 5 bases at V and 2 bases at J, with 9 bases between the two ends. Germline CDR1 SGHTA, CDR2 FQGTGA. This CDR3 is CASSLQGNTEAFF. The CDR3 nucleotides read TGTGCCAGCAGCCTACAGGGAAACACTGAAGCTTTCTTT.

The chain couples TRBV7-3 to TRBJ2-7; a weak D match, TRBD2 (7 bases). The V end lost 4 bases, the J end lost 2 bases, and 27 bases lay between the germline ends. In germline, CDR1 is SGHTA, CDR2 FQGTGA. This CDR3 region has 19 residues. The CDR3 DNA is TGTGCCAGCAGCTACCAGAGGGGGGGCGAATCGGCGCCCCCCTACGAGCAGTACTTC. Protein: CASSYQRGGESAPPYEQYF. The complete variable domain, with remaining parts taken from reference TRBV7-3 and TRBJ2-7, reads GAGVSQTPSNKVTEKGKYVELRCDPISGHTALYWYRQSLGQGPEFLIYFQGTGAADDSGLPNDRFFAVRPEGSVSTLKIQRTERGDSAVYLCASSYQRGGESAPPYEQYFGPGTRLTVT.

This clone was counted between two and nine times. The chain has TRBV6-5 and TRBJ2-2, with D maybe TRBD1 (5 bases). The CDR3 length is 13 residues. Trimming pared 6 bases from V and 3 bases from J, leaving 8 bases between. Germline CDR1 is MNHEY and CDR2 is SVGAGI. The CDR3 sequence: CASRSGYTGELFF. Written as DNA, the CDR3 is TGTGCCAGCAGATCAGGGTACACCGGGGAGCTGTTTTTT.

The CDR3: CASSQRGQGAFNEQYF. The CDR3 DNA reads TGCGCCAGCAGCCAACGGGGACAGGGGGCATTCAACGAGCAGTACTTC. The genes are TRBV4-3 and TRBJ2-7, with 12 bases fitting TRBD1. The ends lost 2 bases at V and 5 bases at J; junction bases unmatched: 7. Germline CDR1 is LGHNA and CDR2 is YSLEER. The CDR3 runs 16 residues.

The gene calls are TRBV13 and TRBJ2-7; 10 bases map to TRBD1. CDR1 is PRHDT, CDR2 FYEKMQ, per germline (reference sequence). V shed 7 bases and J 1 base; nucleotides not matched to a gene: 10. The length of the CDR3 is 16 residues. CDR3 residues: CASTSAGTGVSYEQYF. The CDR3 bases are TGTGCCAGCACCTCCGCCGGGACAGGGGTATCCTACGAGCAGTACTTC.

The J gene is TRBJ2-7, the V gene TRBV15; D uncertain. This CDR3 contains 14 residues. V was shortened by 0 bases and J by 4 bases, with 10 bases between the two germline ends. Germline assignment: CDR1 LNHNV and CDR2 YYDKDF (reference sequence). For the CDR3, the DNA is TGTGCCACCAGCAGAGAGGGCTTGACATACGAGCAGTACTTC. Translating it yields CATSREGLTYEQYF.

J is TRBJ2-1 and V is TRBV9; maybe TRBD2 (5 bases). From germline, CDR1 is SGDLS and CDR2 YYNGEE. The CDR3 totals 14 residues. V gave up 0 bases and J gave up 6 bases, with 10 bases separating them. The CDR3 reads CASSVGGLSNEQFF. Here the CDR3 DNA reads TGTGCCAGCAGCGTAGGAGGGCTGTCCAATGAGCAGTTCTTC.

The rearrangement links TRBV7-2 to TRBJ2-1, with D possibly matching TRBD2 (6 bases). This CDR3 contains 15 residues. Germline V gene sequence: CDR1 SGHTA, CDR2 FQGNSA. V gave up 2 bases and J gave up 3 bases, with 11 bases separating them. DNA for the CDR3: TGTGCCAGCAGCTTAAGGGGACTGTTCTACAATGAGCAGTTCTTC. It translates to CASSLRGLFYNEQFF.

This chain links TRBV5-1 with TRBJ2-1; 8 nucleotides match TRBD2. The CDR3 loop spans 14 amino acids. The V gene's germline CDR1 is SGHRS and CDR2 YFSETQ. Trimming removed 1 base from V and 7 bases from J; junction bases left unmatched: 4. CDR3 sequence reads: CASSLTGGMNEQFF. CDR3 coding DNA: TGCGCCAGCAGCTTGACGGGGGGGATGAATGAGCAGTTCTTC.

This clone was counted once. V and J are TRBV5-1 and TRBJ1-1, with D possibly TRBD1 on 5 matching bases. CDR1 is SGHRS and CDR2 is YFSETQ in the germline V gene. The V and J ends lost 0 bases and 3 bases respectively, with 9 bases between them. The CDR3 extends over 14 amino acids. Written as DNA, the CDR3 is TGCGCCAGCAGCTTGGGGGCGGGGGACACTGAAGCTTTCTTT. This gives the protein CASSLGAGDTEAFF.

Only one count was recorded for this clone. Here the CDR3 DNA reads TGTGCCAGCAGTCGTTGGAGCAGTAACAATCAGCCCCAGCATTTT. Protein: CASSRWSSNNQPQHF. The genes are TRBV27 and TRBJ1-5, with D unresolved. This CDR3 spans 15 amino acids. In germline, CDR1 is MNHEY, CDR2 SMNVEV (reference sequence). Deletions cut 5 bases from V and 3 bases from J, with 14 bases between.

The chain joins TRBV6-4 to TRBJ1-6; D unresolved. Per the germline V gene, CDR1 is MRHNA and CDR2 is SNTAGT. This CDR3 region has 14 residues. V was clipped by 5 bases and J by 7 bases, with 12 bases between them. Here the CDR3 DNA reads TGTGCCAGCAGTCCAATTGGAGGGAATTCACCCCTCCACTTT. Residues: CASSPIGGNSPLHF.

The V and J genes are TRBV7-3 and TRBJ2-2, with 9 bases identical to TRBD2. Germline V gene sequence: CDR1 SGHTA, CDR2 FQGTGA. CDR3 length equals 14 residues. J lost 6 bases, V lost 5 bases, and 4 bases had no gene match. Here the CDR3 reads CASSVSGGPGELFF. The CDR3 nucleotides read TGTGCCAGCAGCGTTAGCGGGGGCCCCGGGGAGCTGTTTTTT.

V usage is TRBV7-2 and J usage is TRBJ1-3; D might be TRBD1 (6 bases). V dropped 2 bases and J dropped 0 bases, with 17 bases sitting between them. Germline V gene lookup returns CDR1 SGHTA and CDR2 FQGNSA. The CDR3 is 18 amino acids. This chain's CDR3 is CASSLFPGTGISGNTIYF. The CDR3 bases are TGTGCCAGCAGCTTATTCCCGGGTACAGGGATCTCTGGAAACACCATATATTTT. Based on the CDR3 plus reference TRBV7-2 and TRBJ1-3, the full variable domain is GAGVSQSPSNKVTEKGKDVELRCDPISGHTALYWYRQSLGQGLEFLIYFQGNSAPDKSGLPSDRFSAERTGGSVSTLTIQRTQQEDSAVYLCASSLFPGTGISGNTIYFGEGSWLTVV.

DNA of the CDR3: TGTGCCAGCAGCTCCTACCTAGCGGGCGACCCTTACTCCTACGAGCAGTACTTC. This codes for CASSSYLAGDPYSYEQYF. The V gene is TRBV11-3, the J gene TRBJ2-7; 8 bases map to TRBD2. The V segment lost 4 bases and the J segment 0 bases; nucleotides outside the gene matches: 14. The CDR3 is 18 amino acids. In germline, CDR1 is SGHNT, CDR2 YENEEA.